These 29 T cell receptor beta chains originate from one sample sequenced in a study of T cell responses to AZD1222 COVID-19 vaccine. The assay was immunoSEQ multiplex PCR, and TCRdb's table has in-frame clones only and misses some. The table lists some 150,000 clones, roughly 90% of them singletons. This material consisted of peripheral blood, taken 28 days after the second AZD1222 dose. The receptors derive from an adult who received the AZD1222 COVID-19 vaccine.

There are a few counts of this clone. The rearrangement uses TRBV2 and TRBJ2-7; D is ambiguous. CDR3 length: 12 residues. Germline V lookup: CDR1 SNHLY, CDR2 FYNNEI. V was cut by 5 bases and J by 2 bases, with 7 bases left in between. The CDR3 loop reads CASSIPTYEQYF. The CDR3 bases are TGTGCCAGCAGTATACCGACCTACGAGCAGTACTTC.

This clone was recorded only once. This chain uses TRBV20-1 with TRBJ1-5; no reliable D call. The CDR3 spans 14 residues. Germline V lookup: CDR1 DFQATT, CDR2 SNEGSKA (reference sequence). V was trimmed by 3 bases and J by 0 bases, leaving 9 bases between them. The CDR3 spells CSASGGYSNQPQHF. The DNA for the CDR3 is TGCAGTGCTAGTGGTGGGTATAGCAATCAGCCCCAGCATTTT.

The V and J genes are TRBV3-1 (or the pseudogene TRBV3-2) and TRBJ1-3; D remains ambiguous. Germline V gene sequence: CDR1 LGHDT, CDR2 YNNKEL (reference sequence). The CDR3 consists of 16 residues. Trimming removed 0 bases from V and 0 bases from J, with 9 bases in between. CDR3 residues: CASSQDPSSSGNTIYF. CDR3 bases: TGTGCCAGCAGCCAAGATCCCAGTAGCTCTGGAAACACCATATATTTT.

V and J are TRBV6-5 and TRBJ1-6, with D unclear. The germline V and J ends were trimmed by 4 bases and 2 bases, with 6 bases remaining between them. This CDR3 is built from 14 residues. CDR1 MNHEY and CDR2 SVGAGI come from the germline V gene. CDR3 in DNA: TGTGCCAGCAGTTCGGGAACCTATAATTCACCCCTCCACTTT. Translated: CASSSGTYNSPLHF.

The chain has TRBV28 and TRBJ1-5; D gene ambiguous. Germline CDR1 is MDHEN and CDR2 is SYDVKM. Deletions cut 1 base from V and 9 bases from J, with 4 bases between. The CDR3 spans 11 residues. The CDR3 loop is CASSLSVPQHF. CDR3 bases: TGTGCCAGCAGTTTATCGGTGCCCCAGCATTTT. Full variable domain (missing parts from reference TRBV28 and TRBJ1-5): DVKVTQSSRYLVKRTGEKVFLECVQDMDHENMFWYRQDPGLGLRLIYFSYDVKMKEKGDIPEGYSVSREKKERFSLILESASTNQTSMYLCASSLSVPQHFGDGTRLSIL.

The genes are TRBV5-1 and TRBJ1-5, with TRBD1 identical over 7 bases. The CDR3 is made up of 16 amino acids. Germline V gives CDR1 SGHRS, CDR2 YFSETQ. J lost 5 bases, V lost 0 bases, and 8 bases had no gene match. In DNA form, the CDR3 reads TGCGCCAGCAGCTTGGCCCCCAACAGGGGCGATCAGCCCCAGCATTTT. Its translation: CASSLAPNRGDQPQHF.

The V gene is TRBV5-1, the J gene TRBJ1-5, with a tentative D call TRBD1 (6 bases). Trimming shortened V by 4 bases and J by 6 bases, and 17 bases separated the two germline ends. Germline V gene data show CDR1 as SGHRS and CDR2 as YFSETQ. The CDR3 length is 15 residues. CDR3 region: CASSPTTGSSQPQHF. The CDR3, as DNA: TGCGCCAGCAGCCCTACAACAGGGTCCAGTCAGCCCCAGCATTTT.

This rearrangement joins TRBV7-9 to TRBJ1-2, with no clear D. This CDR3 is 14 amino acids long. Trimming left V 4 bases short and J 5 bases short, with 14 bases between. From germline, CDR1 is SEHNR and CDR2 FQNEAQ (reference sequence). The DNA of the CDR3 is TGTGCCAGCAGCTCAGAGGCCCCAGGTTATGGCTACACCTTC. Translated, it gives CASSSEAPGYGYTF.

This chain links TRBV28 with TRBJ2-7, with 10 bases matching TRBD2. The CDR3 loop spans 16 amino acids. The J segment lost 5 bases and the V segment lost 6 bases, leaving 13 bases of the junction unmatched. CDR1 is MDHEN and CDR2 is SYDVKM in the germline V gene. The CDR3 bases are TGTGCCAGCAGCCCTGTCTTGCTAGCGGGAGAGGACGAGCAGTACTTC. Its translation: CASSPVLLAGEDEQYF.

V is TRBV18 and J is TRBJ1-5; D ambiguous. Deletions cut 3 bases from V and 0 bases from J, with 9 bases between. CDR1 KGHSH and CDR2 LQKENI come from the germline V gene. CDR3 size: 15 residues. CDR3 loop: CASSPAGRSNQPQHF. As DNA, the CDR3 is TGTGCCAGCTCACCCGCGGGCCGTAGCAATCAGCCCCAGCATTTT.

The V and J genes are TRBV2 and TRBJ2-6; TRBD1 matches at 8 bases. The length of the CDR3 is 15 residues. In germline, CDR1 is SNHLY, CDR2 FYNNEI. The ends lost 8 bases at V and 1 base at J; junction bases unmatched: 4. The chain's CDR3 is CASLQGASGANVLTF. The CDR3 nucleotides read TGTGCCAGCCTGCAGGGGGCATCTGGGGCCAACGTCCTGACTTTC.

The CDR3 protein is CASSTNSYEQYF. The CDR3 bases are TGTGCCAGCAGTACGAATAGCTACGAGCAGTACTTC. The chain has TRBV12-3 or TRBV12-4 and TRBJ2-7; unclear D gene. V was cut by 5 bases and J by 3 bases, with 8 bases left in between. The CDR3 length is 12 residues.

The chain employs TRBV5-5 and TRBJ1-2, with D perhaps TRBD1 (5 bases). Germline CDR1 reads SGHKS; CDR2 reads YYEKEE (reference sequence). This CDR3 spans 16 amino acids. The V gene lost 3 bases and the J gene lost 8 bases, with 23 bases spanning the gap. For the CDR3, the DNA is TGTGCCAGCAGCTCCCGGGACGGACCTTTAATTTTGGGCTACACCTTC. Translation gives CASSSRDGPLILGYTF.

As concerns this clone: The sample contains more than one DNA sequence encoding this CDR3. V and J are TRBV12-3 or TRBV12-4 and TRBJ1-2; D is ambiguous. This CDR3 has 13 amino acids. The V gene lost 3 bases and the J gene lost 3 bases, with 8 bases spanning the gap. The CDR3 bases are TGTGCCAGCAGTTTGACCGGGGACTATGGCTACACCTTC. Amino acids: CASSLTGDYGYTF.

The gene calls are TRBV5-4 and TRBJ2-3, with 7 bases lining up with TRBD2. Germline CDR1 reads SGHNT; CDR2 reads YYREEE (reference sequence). The V and J ends lost 3 bases and 4 bases, in that order; junction bases with no gene match: 8. CDR3 length equals 15 residues. The CDR3 sequence: CASSSPGLRSDTQYF. The CDR3 coding sequence is TGTGCCAGCAGCTCACCGGGACTAAGGTCAGATACGCAGTATTTT.

In its sample, this clone was seen once. The chain carries TRBV19 and TRBJ1-6; D is uncertain. The CDR3 runs 16 residues. Germline loops: CDR1 LNHDA, CDR2 SQIVND (reference sequence). Between the trimmed V and J ends, which lost 5 bases and 0 bases, there was a span of 11 bases. The CDR3 region is CASSLTVNSYNSPLHF. The CDR3 region has the DNA TGTGCCAGTAGTCTGACGGTCAACTCCTATAATTCACCCCTCCACTTT.

V usage is TRBV20-1 and J usage is TRBJ1-2; no clear D gene. The germline V and J ends were trimmed by 5 bases and 1 base, with 5 bases remaining between them. The germline V gene encodes CDR1 DFQATT and CDR2 SNEGSKA (reference sequence). The CDR3 loop spans 11 amino acids. In DNA, the CDR3 is TGCAGTGCTTGGGTTAACTATGGCTACACCTTC. This gives the protein CSAWVNYGYTF.

This chain joins TRBV4-2 and TRBJ1-4; D perhaps matches TRBD1 (5 bases). The CDR3 is 16 residues long. The V gene's germline CDR1 is LGHNA and CDR2 YNFKEQ. The V end lost 0 bases, the J end lost 0 bases, and 8 bases lay between the germline ends. CDR3 bases: TGTGCCAGCAGCCAAGACCCGGGACCAACTAATGAAAAACTGTTTTTT. It encodes CASSQDPGPTNEKLFF.

The chain joins TRBV16 to TRBJ1-2; perhaps TRBD1 as D (5 bases). Germline-derived CDR1 and CDR2 are KGHSY and FQNENV. The CDR3 totals 15 residues. V shed 3 bases and J shed 1 base, with 12 bases lying between them. The CDR3 nucleotides read TGTGCCAGCAGCCACATAGACAGTAGTAACTATGGCTACACCTTC. This sequence encodes CASSHIDSSNYGYTF. The full variable domain, in which reference TRBV16 and TRBJ1-2 provide the parts outside the CDR3, is GEEVAQTPKHLVRGEGQKAKLYCAPIKGHSYVFWYQQVLKNEFKFLISFQNENVFDETGMPKERFSAKCLPNSPCSLEIQATKLEDSAVYFCASSHIDSSNYGYTFGSGTRLTVV.

The chain recombines TRBV27 with TRBJ2-1; D unresolved. CDR1 and CDR2 (germline): MNHEY, SMNVEV (reference sequence). V gave up 1 base and J gave up 3 bases, with 10 bases separating them. CDR3 length: 15 amino acids. CDR3 residues: CASSLWPIHYNEQFF. Written as DNA, the CDR3 is TGTGCCAGCAGTTTATGGCCCATACACTACAATGAGCAGTTCTTC.

V and J are TRBV3-1 (or the pseudogene TRBV3-2) and TRBJ2-1; 14 nucleotides match TRBD2. This CDR3 spans 16 amino acids. Germline V CDR1 and CDR2: LGHDT, YNNKEL (reference sequence). Trimming took 4 bases from V and 5 from J; bases not matched to a gene: 4. The CDR3 spells CASSPRLAGGHNEQFF. DNA of the CDR3: TGTGCCAGCAGCCCTAGACTAGCGGGGGGGCACAATGAGCAGTTCTTC.

The chain employs TRBV6-5 and TRBJ1-5, with D possibly TRBD1 on 6 matching bases. From germline, CDR1 is MNHEY and CDR2 SVGAGI. V was trimmed by 7 bases and J by 3 bases, leaving 16 bases between them. The CDR3 extends over 15 amino acids. The CDR3 DNA reads as TGTGCCAGCAACATACAGGGATTATACAATCAGCCCCAGCATTTT. Protein sequence: CASNIQGLYNQPQHF.

The chain joins TRBV3-1 (or the pseudogene TRBV3-2) to TRBJ1-2; possibly TRBD1 for D (5 bases). In germline, CDR1 is LGHDT, CDR2 YNNKEL (reference sequence). This CDR3 contains 15 residues. V was clipped by 1 base and J by 5 bases, with 14 bases between them. Here the CDR3 reads CASSQGLAGPYGYTF. The CDR3 bases are TGTGCCAGCAGCCAAGGATTGGCAGGGCCGTATGGCTACACCTTC.

The chain carries TRBV25-1 and TRBJ1-1; D is uncertain. The germline V and J ends were trimmed by 8 bases and 4 bases, with 14 bases remaining between them. This CDR3 is built from 13 residues. Germline V gene data show CDR1 as MGHDK and CDR2 as SYGVNS. DNA for the CDR3: TGTGCCAGCCTAGACCCTTGGAGCACTGAAGCTTTCTTT. It codes for CASLDPWSTEAFF. The full variable domain, rest sourced from reference TRBV25-1 and TRBJ1-1, is EADIYQTPRYLVIGTGKKITLECSQTMGHDKMYWYQQDPGMELHLIHYSYGVNSTEKGDLSSESTVSRIRTEHFPLTLESARPSHTSQYLCASLDPWSTEAFFGQGTRLTVV.

The V and J genes are TRBV9 and TRBJ1-1, with TRBD1 identical over 7 bases. The CDR3 extends over 14 amino acids. Trimming took 2 bases from V and 6 from J; bases not matched to a gene: 7. The germline CDR1 and CDR2 sequences are SGDLS and YYNGEE. The chain's CDR3 is CASSVGRTGAEAFF. CDR3 bases: TGTGCCAGCAGCGTTGGGCGGACAGGCGCTGAAGCTTTCTTT.

This clone was observed a handful of times. The V call is TRBV2, the J call TRBJ1-2; D is unclear. From germline, CDR1 is SNHLY and CDR2 FYNNEI. V shed 10 bases and J shed 8 bases, with 14 bases lying between them. This CDR3 contains 11 residues. CDR3 in DNA: TGTGCCACCACGGCGGTATGGGGCTACACCTTC. Encoded protein: CATTAVWGYTF.

The V and J genes are TRBV4-1 and TRBJ1-1; D is unresolved. V was shortened by 3 bases and J by 1 base, with 12 bases between the two germline ends. Germline V CDR1 and CDR2: MGHRA, YSYEKL. The CDR3 runs to 15 residues. The DNA for the CDR3 is TGCGCCAGCAGCCAGGCCAGCCAGGAGAACACTGAAGCTTTCTTT. Translated, it gives CASSQASQENTEAFF.

This clone was picked up one time. The chain combines TRBV30 with TRBJ1-4; weak D call: TRBD1 (5 bases). This CDR3 has 19 residues. V shed 3 bases and J shed 1 base, with 24 bases lying between them. Germline V CDR1 and CDR2: GTSNPN, SVGIG (reference sequence). The CDR3 sequence: CAWSPRGSVGVRTNEKLFF. The CDR3 DNA is TGTGCCTGGAGCCCGCGAGGAAGTGTGGGGGTTCGAACTAATGAAAAACTGTTTTTT.

This clone was found once. The V gene is TRBV6-4, the J gene TRBJ1-6; no firm D call. V was cut by 4 bases and J by 0 bases, with 7 bases left in between. This CDR3 comprises 15 residues. Germline loops: CDR1 MRHNA, CDR2 SNTAGT. The CDR3 DNA reads as TGTGCCAGCAGTGTGGGGAGCTCCTATAATTCACCCCTCCACTTT. Its translation: CASSVGSSYNSPLHF.